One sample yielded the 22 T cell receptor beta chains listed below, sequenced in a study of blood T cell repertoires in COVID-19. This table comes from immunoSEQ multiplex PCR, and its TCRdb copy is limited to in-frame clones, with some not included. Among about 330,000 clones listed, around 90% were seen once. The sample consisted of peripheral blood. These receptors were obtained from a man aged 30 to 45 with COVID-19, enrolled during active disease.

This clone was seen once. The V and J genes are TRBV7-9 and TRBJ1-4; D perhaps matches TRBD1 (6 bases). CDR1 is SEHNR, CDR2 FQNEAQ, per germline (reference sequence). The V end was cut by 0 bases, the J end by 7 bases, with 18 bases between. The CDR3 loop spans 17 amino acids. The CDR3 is CASSLAFRDTGAEKLFF. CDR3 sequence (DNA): TGTGCCAGCAGCTTAGCATTCCGGGACACCGGGGCTGAAAAACTGTTTTTT.

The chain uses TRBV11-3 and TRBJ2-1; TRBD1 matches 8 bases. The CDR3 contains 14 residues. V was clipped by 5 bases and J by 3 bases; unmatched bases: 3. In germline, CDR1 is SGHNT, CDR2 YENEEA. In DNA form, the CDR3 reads TGTGCCAGCAGCCGCGGGACAGGCTACAATGAGCAGTTCTTC. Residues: CASSRGTGYNEQFF.

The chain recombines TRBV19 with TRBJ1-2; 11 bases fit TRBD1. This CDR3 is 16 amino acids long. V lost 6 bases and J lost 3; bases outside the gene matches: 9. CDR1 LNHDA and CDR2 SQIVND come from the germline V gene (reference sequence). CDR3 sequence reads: CASSKGQGAVDYGYTF. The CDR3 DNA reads TGTGCCAGTAGCAAAGGACAGGGGGCGGTGGACTATGGCTACACCTTC.

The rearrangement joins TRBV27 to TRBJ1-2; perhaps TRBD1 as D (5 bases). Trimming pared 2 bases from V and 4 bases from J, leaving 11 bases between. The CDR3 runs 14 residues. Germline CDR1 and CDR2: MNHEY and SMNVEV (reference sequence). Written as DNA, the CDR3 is TGTGCCAGCAGTTTACAGGGATCATTCTATGGCTACACCTTC. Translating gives CASSLQGSFYGYTF.

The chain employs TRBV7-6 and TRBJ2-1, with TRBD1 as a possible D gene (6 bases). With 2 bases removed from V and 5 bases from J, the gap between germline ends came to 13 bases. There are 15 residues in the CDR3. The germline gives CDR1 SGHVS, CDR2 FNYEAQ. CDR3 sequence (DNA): TGTGCCAGCAGCTTATATCTAGAGGGGGACAATGAGCAGTTCTTC. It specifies CASSLYLEGDNEQFF.

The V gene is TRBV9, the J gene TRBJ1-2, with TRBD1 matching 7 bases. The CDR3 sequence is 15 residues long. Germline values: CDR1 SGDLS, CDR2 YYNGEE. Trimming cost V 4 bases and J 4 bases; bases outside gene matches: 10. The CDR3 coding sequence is TGTGCCAGCAGCCCCACTCAGACAGGGATCTATGGCTACACCTTC. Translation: CASSPTQTGIYGYTF.

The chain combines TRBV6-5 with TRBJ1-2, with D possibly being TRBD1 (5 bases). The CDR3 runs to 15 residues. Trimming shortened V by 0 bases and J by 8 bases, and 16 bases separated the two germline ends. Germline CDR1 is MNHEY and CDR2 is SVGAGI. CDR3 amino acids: CASSYSSNGGGGYTF. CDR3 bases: TGTGCCAGCAGTTACTCGAGTAACGGGGGAGGCGGCTACACCTTC.

CDR3 loop: CASSHSPQQGGNQPQHF. The CDR3 region has the DNA TGTGCCAGCAGTCATTCGCCCCAGCAGGGTGGCAATCAGCCCCAGCATTTT. The rearrangement joins TRBV2 to TRBJ1-5; D is possibly TRBD1 (5 bases). Germline values: CDR1 SNHLY, CDR2 FYNNEI. Trimming removed 5 bases at V and 2 bases at J, with 19 bases between. This CDR3 is 17 amino acids long.

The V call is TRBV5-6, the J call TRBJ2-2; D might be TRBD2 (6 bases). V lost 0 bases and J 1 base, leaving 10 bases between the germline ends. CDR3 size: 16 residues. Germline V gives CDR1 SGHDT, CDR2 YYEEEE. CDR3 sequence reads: CASSLEGLLNTGELFF. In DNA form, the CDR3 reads TGTGCCAGCAGCTTGGAGGGACTGCTGAACACCGGGGAGCTGTTTTTT.

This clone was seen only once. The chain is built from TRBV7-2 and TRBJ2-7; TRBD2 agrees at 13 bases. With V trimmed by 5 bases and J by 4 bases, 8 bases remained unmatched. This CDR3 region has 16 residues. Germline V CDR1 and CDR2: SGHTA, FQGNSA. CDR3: CASSIGLAGVAYEQYF. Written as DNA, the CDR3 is TGTGCCAGCAGCATTGGACTAGCGGGAGTCGCGTACGAGCAGTACTTC. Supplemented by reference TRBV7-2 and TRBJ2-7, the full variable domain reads GAGVSQSPSNKVTEKGKDVELRCDPISGHTALYWYRQSLGQGLEFLIYFQGNSAPDKSGLPSDRFSAERTGGSVSTLTIQRTQQEDSAVYLCASSIGLAGVAYEQYFGPGTRLTVT.

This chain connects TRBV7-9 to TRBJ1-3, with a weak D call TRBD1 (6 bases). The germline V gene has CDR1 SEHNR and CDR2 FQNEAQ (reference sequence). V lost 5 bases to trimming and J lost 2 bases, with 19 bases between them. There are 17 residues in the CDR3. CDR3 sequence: CASSPLLSGAAGNTIYF. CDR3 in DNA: TGTGCCAGCAGCCCCCTCTTATCAGGGGCCGCTGGAAACACCATATATTTT.

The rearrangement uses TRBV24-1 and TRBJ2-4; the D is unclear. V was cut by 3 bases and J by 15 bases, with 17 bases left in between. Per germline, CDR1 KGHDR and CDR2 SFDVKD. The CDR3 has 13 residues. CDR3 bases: TGTGCCACCAGTGATCGTGGAACACCCAGGTGGTACTTC. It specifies CATSDRGTPRWYF.

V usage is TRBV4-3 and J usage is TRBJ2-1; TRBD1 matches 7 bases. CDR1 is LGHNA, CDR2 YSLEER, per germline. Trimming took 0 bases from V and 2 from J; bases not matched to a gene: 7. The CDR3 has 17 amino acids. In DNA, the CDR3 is TGCGCCAGCAGCCAAGATTTGTTAGGGACAGCCTACAATGAGCAGTTCTTC. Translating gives CASSQDLLGTAYNEQFF.

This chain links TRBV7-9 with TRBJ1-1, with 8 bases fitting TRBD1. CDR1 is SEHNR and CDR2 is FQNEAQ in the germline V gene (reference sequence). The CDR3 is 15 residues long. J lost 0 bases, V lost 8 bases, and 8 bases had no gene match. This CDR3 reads CASLDRGRVNTEAFF. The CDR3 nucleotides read TGTGCCAGCCTAGACAGGGGCCGAGTGAACACTGAAGCTTTCTTT. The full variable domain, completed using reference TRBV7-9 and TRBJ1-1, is DTGVSQNPRHKITKRGQNVTFRCDPISEHNRLYWYRQTLGQGPEFLTYFQNEAQLEKSRLLSDRFSAERPKGSFSTLEIQRTEQGDSAMYLCASLDRGRVNTEAFFGQGTRLTVV.

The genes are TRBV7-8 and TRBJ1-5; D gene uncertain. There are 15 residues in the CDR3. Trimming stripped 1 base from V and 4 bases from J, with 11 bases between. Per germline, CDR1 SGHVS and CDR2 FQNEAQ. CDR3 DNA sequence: TGTGCCAGCAGCTTAGGCCGCAGATTTAATCAGCCCCAGCATTTT. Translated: CASSLGRRFNQPQHF.

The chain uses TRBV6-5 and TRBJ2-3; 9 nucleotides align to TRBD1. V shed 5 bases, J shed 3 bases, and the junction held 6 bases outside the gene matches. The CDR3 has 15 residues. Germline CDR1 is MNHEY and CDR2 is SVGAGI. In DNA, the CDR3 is TGTGCCAGCAGTCAATCGGGACAGGGAACAGATACGCAGTATTTT. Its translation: CASSQSGQGTDTQYF.

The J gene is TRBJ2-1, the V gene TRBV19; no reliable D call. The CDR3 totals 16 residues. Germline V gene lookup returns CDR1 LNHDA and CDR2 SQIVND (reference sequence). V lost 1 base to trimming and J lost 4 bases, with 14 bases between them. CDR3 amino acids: CASSIVAPTSYNEQFF. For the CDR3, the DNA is TGTGCCAGTAGTATAGTCGCCCCTACCTCATACAATGAGCAGTTCTTC.

In nucleotides, the CDR3 is TGCAGTGGCGGGAGGGGAACTGAGCAGTTCTTC. This gives the protein CSGGRGTEQFF. The V call is TRBV20-1, the J call TRBJ2-1; the match to TRBD2 covers 9 bases. Trimming took 7 bases from V and 9 from J; bases not matched to a gene: 4. Germline CDR1 reads DFQATT; CDR2 reads SNEGSKA (reference sequence). The CDR3 is 11 residues long.

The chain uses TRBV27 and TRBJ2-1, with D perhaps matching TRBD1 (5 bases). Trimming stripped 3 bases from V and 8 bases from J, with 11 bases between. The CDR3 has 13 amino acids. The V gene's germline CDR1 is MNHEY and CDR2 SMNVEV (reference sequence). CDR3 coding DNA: TGTGCCAGCAGTTTCAGGGTCCGAGATGAGCAGTTCTTC. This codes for CASSFRVRDEQFF.

The CDR3 is CASSLSSRLAGETQYF. The CDR3, as DNA: TGTGCCAGCTCACTATCTTCCCGGCTCGCGGGGGAGACCCAGTACTTC. The V call is TRBV18, the J call TRBJ2-5, with a tentative D call TRBD2 (6 bases). Germline V lookup: CDR1 KGHSH, CDR2 LQKENI. The V gene lost 4 bases and the J gene lost 5 bases, with 20 bases spanning the gap. CDR3 length: 16 residues. The full variable domain, its missing parts supplied by reference TRBV18 and TRBJ2-5, is NAGVMQNPRHLVRRRGQEARLRCSPMKGHSHVYWYRQLPEEGLKFMVYLQKENIIDESGMPKERFSAEFPKEGPSILRIQQVVRGDSAAYFCASSLSSRLAGETQYFGPGTRLLVL.

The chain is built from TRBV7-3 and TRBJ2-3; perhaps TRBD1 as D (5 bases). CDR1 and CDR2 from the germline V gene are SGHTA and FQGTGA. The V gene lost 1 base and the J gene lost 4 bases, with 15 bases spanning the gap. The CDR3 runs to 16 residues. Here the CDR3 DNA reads TGTGCCAGCAGCTTAAATTCCAGGGTCAGGGCAGATACGCAGTATTTT. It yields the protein CASSLNSRVRADTQYF.

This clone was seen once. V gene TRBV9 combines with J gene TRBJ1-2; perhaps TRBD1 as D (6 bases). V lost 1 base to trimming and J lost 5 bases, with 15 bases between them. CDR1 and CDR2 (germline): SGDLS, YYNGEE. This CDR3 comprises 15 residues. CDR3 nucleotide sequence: TGTGCCAGCAGCGTAACCCAGGGGCAGAGTTATGGCTACACCTTC. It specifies CASSVTQGQSYGYTF.